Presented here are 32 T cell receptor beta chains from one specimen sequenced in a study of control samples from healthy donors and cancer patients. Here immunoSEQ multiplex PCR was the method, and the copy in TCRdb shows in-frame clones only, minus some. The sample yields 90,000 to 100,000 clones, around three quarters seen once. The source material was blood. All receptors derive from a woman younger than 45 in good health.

The DNA for the CDR3 is TGTGCCACCAGCGGAAAACAGGGACCTGGAAACACCATATATTTT. Its translation is CATSGKQGPGNTIYF. The gene calls are TRBV15 and TRBJ1-3, with D possibly being TRBD1 (6 bases). From germline, CDR1 is LNHNV and CDR2 YYDKDF (reference sequence). This CDR3 spans 15 amino acids. Trimming removed 5 bases at V and 2 bases at J, with 13 bases between. The full variable domain, in which reference TRBV15 and TRBJ1-3 provide the parts outside the CDR3, is DAMVIQNPRYQVTQFGKPVTLSCSQTLNHNVMYWYQQKSSQAPKLLFHYYDKDFNNEADTPDNFQSRRPNTSFCFLDIRSPGLGDTAMYLCATSGKQGPGNTIYFGEGSWLTVV.

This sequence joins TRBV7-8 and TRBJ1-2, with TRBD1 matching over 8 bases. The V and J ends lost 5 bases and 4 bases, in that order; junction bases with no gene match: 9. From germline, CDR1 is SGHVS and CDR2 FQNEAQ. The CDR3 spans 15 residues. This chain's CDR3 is CASSPGQEIFYGYTF. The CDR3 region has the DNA TGTGCCAGCAGCCCGGGACAGGAGATATTCTATGGCTACACCTTC.

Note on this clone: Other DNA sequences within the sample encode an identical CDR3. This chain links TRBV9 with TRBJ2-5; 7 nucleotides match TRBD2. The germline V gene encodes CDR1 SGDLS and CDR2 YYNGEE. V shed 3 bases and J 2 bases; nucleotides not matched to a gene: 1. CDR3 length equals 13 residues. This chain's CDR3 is CASSAGLQETQYF. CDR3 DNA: TGTGCCAGCAGCGCGGGACTACAAGAGACCCAGTACTTC.

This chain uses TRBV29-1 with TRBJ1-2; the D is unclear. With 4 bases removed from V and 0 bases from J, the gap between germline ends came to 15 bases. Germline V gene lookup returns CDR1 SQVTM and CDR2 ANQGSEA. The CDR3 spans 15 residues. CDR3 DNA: TGCAGCGTTGGAATCAGCGCCGTCTCTAACTATGGCTACACCTTC. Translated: CSVGISAVSNYGYTF.

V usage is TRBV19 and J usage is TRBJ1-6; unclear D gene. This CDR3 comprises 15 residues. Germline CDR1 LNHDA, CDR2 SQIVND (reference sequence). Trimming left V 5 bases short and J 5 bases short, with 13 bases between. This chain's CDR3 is CASSHRTGNNSPLHF. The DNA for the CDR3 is TGTGCCAGTAGTCATAGGACCGGAAATAATTCACCCCTCCACTTT.

The CDR3, as DNA: TGTGCCAGCAGCTTGGCAGGCACAACTCTGACTGAAGCTTTCTTT. Translation gives CASSLAGTTLTEAFF. V and J are TRBV5-8 and TRBJ1-1; D is ambiguous. The germline V gene has CDR1 SGHTS and CDR2 YDEGEE. This CDR3 region has 15 residues. V was pared by 0 bases and J by 5 bases, with 14 bases between. Filled out from reference TRBV5-8 and TRBJ1-1, the complete variable domain reads EAGVTQSPTHLIKTRGQQATLRCSPISGHTSVYWYQQALGLGLQFLLWYDEGEERNRGNFPPRFSGRQFPNYSSELNVNALELEDSALYLCASSLAGTTLTEAFFGQGTRLTVV.

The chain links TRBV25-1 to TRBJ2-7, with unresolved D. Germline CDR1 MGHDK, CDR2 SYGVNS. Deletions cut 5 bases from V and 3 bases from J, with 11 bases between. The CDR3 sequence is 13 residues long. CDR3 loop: CASSIQASYEQYF. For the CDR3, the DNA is TGTGCCAGCAGTATCCAGGCCAGCTACGAGCAGTACTTC.

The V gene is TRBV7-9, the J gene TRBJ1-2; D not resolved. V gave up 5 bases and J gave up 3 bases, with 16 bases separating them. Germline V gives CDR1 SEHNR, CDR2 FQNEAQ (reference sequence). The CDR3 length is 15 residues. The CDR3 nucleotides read TGTGCCAGCAGCGTAAATTCCGGGCCTTACTATGGCTACACCTTC. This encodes CASSVNSGPYYGYTF.

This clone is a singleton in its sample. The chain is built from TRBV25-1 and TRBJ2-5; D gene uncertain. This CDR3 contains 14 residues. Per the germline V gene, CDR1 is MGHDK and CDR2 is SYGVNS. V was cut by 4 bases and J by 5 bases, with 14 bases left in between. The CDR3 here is CASSVVTLRETQYF. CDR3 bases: TGTGCCAGCAGTGTCGTAACGCTCAGGGAGACCCAGTACTTC. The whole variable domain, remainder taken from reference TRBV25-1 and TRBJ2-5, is EADIYQTPRYLVIGTGKKITLECSQTMGHDKMYWYQQDPGMELHLIHYSYGVNSTEKGDLSSESTVSRIRTEHFPLTLESARPSHTSQYLCASSVVTLRETQYFGPGTRLLVL.

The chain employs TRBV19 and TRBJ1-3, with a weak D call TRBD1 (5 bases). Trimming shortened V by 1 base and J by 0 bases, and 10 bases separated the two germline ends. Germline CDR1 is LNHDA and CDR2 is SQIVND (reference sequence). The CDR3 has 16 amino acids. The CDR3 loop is CASSIVRGISGNTIYF. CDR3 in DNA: TGTGCCAGTAGTATAGTCCGGGGGATCTCTGGAAACACCATATATTTT.

The CDR3 DNA is TGTGCCAGCAGCGCTAGGTCTGAAAAACTGTTTTTT. Encoded protein: CASSARSEKLFF. V is TRBV2 and J is TRBJ1-4; no clear D gene. Germline V gene lookup returns CDR1 SNHLY and CDR2 FYNNEI. V was trimmed by 6 bases and J by 7 bases, leaving 9 bases between them. The CDR3 has 12 residues. Full variable domain (missing parts from reference TRBV2 and TRBJ1-4): EPEVTQTPSHQVTQMGQEVILRCVPISNHLYFYWYRQILGQKVEFLVSFYNNEISEKSEIFDDQFSVERPDGSNFTLKIRSTKLEDSAMYFCASSARSEKLFFGSGTQLSVL.

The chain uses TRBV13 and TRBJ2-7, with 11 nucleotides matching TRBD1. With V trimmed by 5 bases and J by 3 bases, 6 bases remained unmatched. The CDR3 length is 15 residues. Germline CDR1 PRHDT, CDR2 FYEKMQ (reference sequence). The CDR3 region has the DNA TGTGCCAGCAGCGGAGGGACAGGGGGGATCTACGAGCAGTACTTC. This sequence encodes CASSGGTGGIYEQYF.

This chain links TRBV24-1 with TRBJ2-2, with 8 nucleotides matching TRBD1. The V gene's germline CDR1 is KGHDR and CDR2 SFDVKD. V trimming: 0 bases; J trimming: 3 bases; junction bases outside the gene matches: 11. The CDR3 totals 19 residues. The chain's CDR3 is CATSDLPYRAGGDTGELFF. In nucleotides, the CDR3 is TGTGCCACCAGTGATTTGCCGTATAGGGCAGGGGGCGACACCGGGGAGCTGTTTTTT.

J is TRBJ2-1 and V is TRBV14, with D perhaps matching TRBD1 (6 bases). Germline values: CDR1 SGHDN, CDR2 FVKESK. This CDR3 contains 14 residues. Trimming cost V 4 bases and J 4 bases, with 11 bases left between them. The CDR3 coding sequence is TGTGCCAGCAGCCCTGGGACACATTACAATGAGCAGTTCTTC. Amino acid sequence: CASSPGTHYNEQFF. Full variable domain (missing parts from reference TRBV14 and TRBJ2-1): EAGVTQFPSHSVIEKGQTVTLRCDPISGHDNLYWYRRVMGKEIKFLLHFVKESKQDESGMPNNRFLAERTGGTYSTLKVQPAELEDSGVYFCASSPGTHYNEQFFGPGTRLTVL.

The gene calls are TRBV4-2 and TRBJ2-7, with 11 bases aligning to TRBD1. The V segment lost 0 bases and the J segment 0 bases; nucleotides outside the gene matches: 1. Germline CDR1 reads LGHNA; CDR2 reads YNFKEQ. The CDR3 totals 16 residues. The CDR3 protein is CASSQDGQGASYEQYF. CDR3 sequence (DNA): TGTGCCAGCAGCCAAGATGGACAGGGGGCCTCCTACGAGCAGTACTTC.

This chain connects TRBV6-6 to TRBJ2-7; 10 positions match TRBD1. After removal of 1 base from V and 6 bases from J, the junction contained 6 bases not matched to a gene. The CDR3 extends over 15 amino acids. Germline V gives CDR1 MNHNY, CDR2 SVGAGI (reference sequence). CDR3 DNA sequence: TGTGCCAGCAGTTACTTGGGACAGGGGCTCTCCGAGCAGTACTTC. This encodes CASSYLGQGLSEQYF.

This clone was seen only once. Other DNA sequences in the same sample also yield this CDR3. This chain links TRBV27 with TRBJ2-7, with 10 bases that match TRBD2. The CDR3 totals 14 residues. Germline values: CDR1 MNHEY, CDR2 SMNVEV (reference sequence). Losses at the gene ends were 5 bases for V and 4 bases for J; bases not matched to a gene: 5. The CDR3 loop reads CASSPSGGAYEQYF. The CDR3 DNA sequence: TGTGCCAGCAGTCCAAGCGGGGGGGCTTACGAGCAGTACTTC.

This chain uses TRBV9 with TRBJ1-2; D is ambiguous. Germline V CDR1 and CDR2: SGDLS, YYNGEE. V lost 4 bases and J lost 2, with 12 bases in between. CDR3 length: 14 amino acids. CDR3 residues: CASSPSGLNYGYTF. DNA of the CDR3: TGTGCCAGCAGCCCCAGCGGATTAAACTATGGCTACACCTTC.

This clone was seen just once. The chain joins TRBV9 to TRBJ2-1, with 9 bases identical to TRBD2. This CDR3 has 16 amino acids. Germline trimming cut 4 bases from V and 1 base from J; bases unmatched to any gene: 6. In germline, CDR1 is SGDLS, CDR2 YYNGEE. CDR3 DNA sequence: TGTGCCAGCAGCACTGGGCTAGCGGGGTCCTACAATGAGCAGTTCTTC. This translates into CASSTGLAGSYNEQFF.

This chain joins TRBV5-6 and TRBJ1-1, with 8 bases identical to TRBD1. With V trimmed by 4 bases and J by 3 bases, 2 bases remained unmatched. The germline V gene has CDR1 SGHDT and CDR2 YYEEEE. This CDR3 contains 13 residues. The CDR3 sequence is CASSLTGDTEAFF. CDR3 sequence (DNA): TGTGCCAGCAGCCTGACAGGGGACACTGAAGCTTTCTTT.

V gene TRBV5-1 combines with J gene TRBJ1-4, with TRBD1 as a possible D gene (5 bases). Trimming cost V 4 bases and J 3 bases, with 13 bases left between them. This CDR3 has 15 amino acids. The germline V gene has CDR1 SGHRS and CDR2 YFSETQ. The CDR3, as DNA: TGCGCCAGCAGCGTATCCGGGACCCCTAATGAAAAACTGTTTTTT. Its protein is CASSVSGTPNEKLFF.

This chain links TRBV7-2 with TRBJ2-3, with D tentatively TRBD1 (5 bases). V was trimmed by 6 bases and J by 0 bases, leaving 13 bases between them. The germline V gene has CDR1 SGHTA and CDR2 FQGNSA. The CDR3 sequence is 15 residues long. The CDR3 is CASRIGAGSTDTQYF. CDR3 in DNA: TGTGCCAGCAGAATAGGGGCCGGGAGCACAGATACGCAGTATTTT.

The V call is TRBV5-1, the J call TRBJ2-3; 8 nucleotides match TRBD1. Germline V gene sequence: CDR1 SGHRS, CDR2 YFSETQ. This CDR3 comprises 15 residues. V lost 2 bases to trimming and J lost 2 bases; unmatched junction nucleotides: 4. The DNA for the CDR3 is TGCGCCAGCAGCTTAGGGACAGGAATCACAGATACGCAGTATTTT. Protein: CASSLGTGITDTQYF.

The CDR3 coding sequence is TGTGCCAGCACGGGGGGGCTTTACACTGAAGCTTTCTTT. It encodes CASTGGLYTEAFF. The chain links TRBV25-1 to TRBJ1-1, with D perhaps matching TRBD1 (6 bases). This CDR3 region has 13 residues. V was trimmed by 7 bases and J by 3 bases, leaving 12 bases between them. Germline CDR1 and CDR2: MGHDK and SYGVNS. The whole variable domain, remainder taken from reference TRBV25-1 and TRBJ1-1, is EADIYQTPRYLVIGTGKKITLECSQTMGHDKMYWYQQDPGMELHLIHYSYGVNSTEKGDLSSESTVSRIRTEHFPLTLESARPSHTSQYLCASTGGLYTEAFFGQGTRLTVV.

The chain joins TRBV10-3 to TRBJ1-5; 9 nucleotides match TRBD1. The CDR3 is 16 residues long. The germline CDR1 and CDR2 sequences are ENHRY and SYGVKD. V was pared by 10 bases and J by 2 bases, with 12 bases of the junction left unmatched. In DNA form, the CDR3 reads TGTGCCACCGCCCCTGGACAGGGGATTGGCAATCAGCCCCAGCATTTT. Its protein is CATAPGQGIGNQPQHF.

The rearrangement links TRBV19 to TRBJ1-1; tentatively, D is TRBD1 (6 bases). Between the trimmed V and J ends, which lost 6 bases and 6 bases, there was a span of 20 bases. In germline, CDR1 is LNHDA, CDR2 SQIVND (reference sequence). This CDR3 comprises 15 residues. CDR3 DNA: TGTGCCAGTAGGACAGGAAACCTCTTTTCCGCTGAAGCTTTCTTT. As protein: CASRTGNLFSAEAFF.

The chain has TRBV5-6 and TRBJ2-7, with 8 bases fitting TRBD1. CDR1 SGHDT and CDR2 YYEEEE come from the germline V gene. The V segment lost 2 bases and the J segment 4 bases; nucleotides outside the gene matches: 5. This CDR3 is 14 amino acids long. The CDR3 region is CASSFRGRAYEQYF. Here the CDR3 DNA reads TGTGCCAGCAGCTTCAGGGGGCGTGCATACGAGCAGTACTTC.

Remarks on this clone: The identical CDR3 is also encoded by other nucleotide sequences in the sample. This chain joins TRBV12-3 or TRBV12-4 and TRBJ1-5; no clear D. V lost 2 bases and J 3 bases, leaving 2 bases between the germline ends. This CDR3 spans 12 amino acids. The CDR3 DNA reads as TGTGCCAGCAGTTTAACCAATCAGCCCCAGCATTTT. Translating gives CASSLTNQPQHF.

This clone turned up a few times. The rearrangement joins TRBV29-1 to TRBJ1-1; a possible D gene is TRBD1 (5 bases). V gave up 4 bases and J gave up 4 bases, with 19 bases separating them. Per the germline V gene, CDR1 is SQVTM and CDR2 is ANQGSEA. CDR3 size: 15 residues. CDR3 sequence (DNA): TGCAGCGTTGTACCCGGGGGAGGTAAGAGCACTGAAGCTTTCTTT. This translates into CSVVPGGGKSTEAFF.

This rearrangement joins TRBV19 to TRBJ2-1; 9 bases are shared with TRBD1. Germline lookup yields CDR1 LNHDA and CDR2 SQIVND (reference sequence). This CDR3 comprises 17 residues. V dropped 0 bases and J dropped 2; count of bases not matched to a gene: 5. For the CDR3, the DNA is TGTGCCAGTAGTATAGATGGGACAGGGATTGCCTACAATGAGCAGTTCTTC. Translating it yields CASSIDGTGIAYNEQFF.

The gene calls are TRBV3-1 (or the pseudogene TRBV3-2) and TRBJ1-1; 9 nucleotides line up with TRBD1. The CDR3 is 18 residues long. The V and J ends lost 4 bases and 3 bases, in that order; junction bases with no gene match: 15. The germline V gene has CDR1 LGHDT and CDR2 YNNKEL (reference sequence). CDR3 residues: CASSLQSTGTGLHTEAFF. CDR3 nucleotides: TGTGCCAGCAGCCTACAATCAACCGGGACAGGGCTGCACACTGAAGCTTTCTTT.

CDR3 protein: CASSFQQGAEGYTF. The CDR3 DNA reads TGTGCCAGCTCATTTCAACAGGGGGCGGAAGGCTACACCTTC. The chain carries TRBV18 and TRBJ1-2; TRBD1 agrees at 9 bases. CDR3 length equals 14 residues. Germline V lookup: CDR1 KGHSH, CDR2 LQKENI. Losses at the gene ends were 5 bases for V and 8 bases for J; bases not matched to a gene: 9.